This T cell receptor (beta chain) was recovered during a study of memory CD8 T cells in hepatitis C reinfection. Time point indicated: late/post reinfection, 12 to 24 weeks after detection. TCR sequencing was done directly ex vivo on sorted cells, without expansion in vitro. Control naive CD8 T cells came from a couple of donors at all three reinfection time points. Germline CDR1 is LGHNA and CDR2 is YSLEER. Trimming took off 1 base at V and 9 bases at J, with 13 bases between the two ends. This CDR3 is 15 amino acids long. The protocol was immunoSEQ multiplex PCR, while the TCRdb copy is restricted to in-frame clones and leaves out a portion. The sample lists tens of thousands of clones, 80% to 90% occurring once. There are a few counts of this clone.

V and J are TRBV4-3 and TRBJ1-6; D ambiguous. The sample comprised naive CD8+ T cells sorted from blood. The clonotype comes from a young man with hepatitis C virus infection. As DNA, the CDR3 is TGCGCCAGCAGCCAAGTTAACTCCCGGGGTTCACCCCTCCACTTT. Its translation is CASSQVNSRGSPLHF.